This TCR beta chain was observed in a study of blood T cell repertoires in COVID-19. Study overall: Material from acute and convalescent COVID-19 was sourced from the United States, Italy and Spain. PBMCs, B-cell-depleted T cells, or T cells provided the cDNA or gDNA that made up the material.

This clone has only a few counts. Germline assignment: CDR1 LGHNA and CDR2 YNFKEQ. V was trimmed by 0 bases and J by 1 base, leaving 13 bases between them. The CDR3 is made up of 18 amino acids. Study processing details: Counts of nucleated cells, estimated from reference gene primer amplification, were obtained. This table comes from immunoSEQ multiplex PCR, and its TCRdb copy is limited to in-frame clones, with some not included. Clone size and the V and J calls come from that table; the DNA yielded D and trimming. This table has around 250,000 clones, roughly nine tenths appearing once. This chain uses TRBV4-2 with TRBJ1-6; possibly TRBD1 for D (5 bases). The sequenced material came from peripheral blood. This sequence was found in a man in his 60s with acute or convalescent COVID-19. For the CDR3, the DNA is TGTGCCAGCAGCCAAGATAGAGGACATCTGTCCTATAATTCACCCCTCCACTTT. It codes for CASSQDRGHLSYNSPLHF.